This note documents a single T cell receptor beta chain sequence. What it recognizes is unknown. A read error may produce the germline difference seen at one junction end. This record belongs to a study of regulatory T cells in long-lasting Graves disease. Time point: newly diagnosed GD, antithyroid drugs for less than 3 months. RNA extracted from PBMCs served as the sequencing template. Assembly of TCR beta libraries relied on iRepertoire HTBI primers together with Arm-PCR of CDR3 regions. TCRdb used MiXCR to reprocess the multiplex PCR reads, holding one entry per CDR3 protein. The sample contains 620,000 or so distinct CDR3 sequences, roughly 15% of which appear only once. There are 16 residues in the CDR3. From germline, CDR1 is ENHRY and CDR2 SYGVKD. Study-wide findings and caveats: Reduced TCR diversity was observed in persistent Graves' patients versus newly diagnosed patients.

These same data were also listed under a study on T cells in Graves' hyperthyroidism and ophthalmopathy. From that study: Participants, patients aged 18 to 65, had newly diagnosed hyperthyroidism with a duration under 2 months. Orbital computed tomography and thyroid ultrasound, together with serum TRAb and thyroxine and clinical symptoms, were used for diagnoses.

The sequence derives from a woman aged 25 to 45 with Graves disease. This chain uses TRBV10-3 with TRBJ2-5; 9 positions match TRBD2. The source was peripheral blood mononuclear cells (PBMCs), collected at new diagnosis, from a patient treated with antithyroid drugs. The CDR3 loop reads CAISETVAGEGEIQYF. The CDR3 DNA reads as TGTGCCATCAGTGAGACTGTAGCGGGAGAGGGAGAGATCCAGTACTTC.